The 2 T cell receptor beta chains reported below all come from one sample, sequenced in a study of cytomegalovirus exposure and HLA in healthy donors. Researchers ran the PCR with 60 Vbeta and 13 Jbeta primers. The table came from immunoSEQ multiplex PCR; TCRdb's copy has only in-frame clones and leaves some out. The sample holds about 170,000 clones, 60% to 85% seen once. Source material: PBMCs. The receptors were sampled from a female donor in good health and CMV-seronegative.

In nucleotides, the CDR3 is TGTGCCAGCAGCTTAGATTGGACATACGGGGGGGCCTGGGAGACCCAGTACTTC. Its protein is CASSLDWTYGGAWETQYF. This rearrangement joins TRBV11-2 to TRBJ2-5, with 8 bases fitting TRBD2. Germline CDR1 and CDR2: SGHAT and FQNNGV. V was clipped by 0 bases and J by 5 bases; unmatched bases: 14. This CDR3 contains 18 residues. The complete variable domain, with remaining parts taken from reference TRBV11-2 and TRBJ2-5, reads EAGVAQSPRYKIIEKRQSVAFWCNPISGHATLYWYQQILGQGPKLLIQFQNNGVVDDSQLPKDRFSAERLKGVDSTLKIQPAKLEDSAVYLCASSLDWTYGGAWETQYFGPGTRLLVL.

V and J are TRBV5-5 and TRBJ1-2; D ambiguous. Germline V gives CDR1 SGHKS, CDR2 YYEKEE (reference sequence). The CDR3 loop spans 11 amino acids. Trimming removed 1 base at V and 7 bases at J, with 5 bases between. CDR3 protein: CASSLNSGYTF. Written as DNA, the CDR3 is TGTGCCAGCAGCTTGAACAGTGGCTACACCTTC.